Sequencing of this TCR beta chain was carried out in a study of cytomegalovirus exposure and HLA in healthy donors. General study results and limits: HLA alleles showed associations with some 17,000 TCR beta sequences in a later analysis, at a 0.05 false discovery rate.

In the PCR, 60 Vbeta and 13 Jbeta primers were used. Repertoires were generated with immunoSEQ multiplex PCR, while TCRdb's copy carries only in-frame clones and drops some. The table has a few hundred thousand clones, 83% seen once; the top ten hold approximately 1.5%. The V gene's germline CDR1 is LNHDA and CDR2 SQIVND (reference sequence). The trim removed 7 bases at V and 0 bases at J, leaving 7 bases unmatched. The CDR3 contains 16 residues. A few counts support this clone. Antigen: not known. Samples came from healthy bone marrow donors. This TCR derives from a girl aged 5-17 years in good health and CMV-seronegative. The chain employs TRBV19 and TRBJ1-4; 8 nucleotides match TRBD1. The sample consisted of PBMCs. The CDR3 DNA follows: TGTGCCAGTAAGAGGACAGGGCCGACAACTAATGAAAAACTGTTTTTT. It encodes CASKRTGPTTNEKLFF.